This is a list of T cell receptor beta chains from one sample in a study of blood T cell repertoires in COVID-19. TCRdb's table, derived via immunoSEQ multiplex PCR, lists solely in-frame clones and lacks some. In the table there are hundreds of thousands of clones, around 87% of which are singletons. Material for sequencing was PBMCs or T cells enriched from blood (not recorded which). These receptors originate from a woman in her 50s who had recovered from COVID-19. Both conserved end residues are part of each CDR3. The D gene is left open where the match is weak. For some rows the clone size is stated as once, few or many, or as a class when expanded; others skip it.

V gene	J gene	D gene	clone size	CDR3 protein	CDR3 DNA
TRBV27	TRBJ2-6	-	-	CASSSGSGANVLTF	TGTGCCAGCAGTTCAGGATCTGGGGCCAACGTCCTGACTTTC
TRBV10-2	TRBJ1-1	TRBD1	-	CASLLPGQGRTEAFF	TGCGCCAGCTTATTACCGGGACAGGGTAGGACTGAAGCTTTCTTT
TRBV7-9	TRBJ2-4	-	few	CASSLGLNIQYF	TGTGCCAGCAGCTTAGGGCTGAACATTCAGTACTTC
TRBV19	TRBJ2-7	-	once	CASSIESGPYEQYF	TGTGCCAGTAGTATTGAAAGCGGTCCCTACGAGCAGTACTTC
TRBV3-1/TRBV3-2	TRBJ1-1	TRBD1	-	CASSRTSGTGVGAFF	TGTGCCAGCAGCCGTACTTCCGGGACAGGGGTTGGGGCTTTCTTT
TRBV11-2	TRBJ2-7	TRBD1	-	CASKKQGARDEQYF	TGTGCCAGCAAAAAGCAGGGGGCGCGGGACGAGCAGTACTTC
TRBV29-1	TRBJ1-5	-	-	CSVKNSDSNQPQHF	TGCAGCGTGAAAAACAGTGACAGCAATCAGCCCCAGCATTTT
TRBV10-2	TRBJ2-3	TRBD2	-	CASSEMAGAEDTQYF	TGCGCCAGCAGTGAGATGGCGGGAGCCGAGGATACGCAGTATTTT
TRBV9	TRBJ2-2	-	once	CASSVNLVGPGELFF	TGTGCCAGCAGCGTTAACCTGGTGGGCCCGGGGGAGCTGTTTTTT
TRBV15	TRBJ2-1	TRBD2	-	CATSSRLAGGNEQFF	TGTGCCACCAGCTCCCGACTAGCGGGAGGCAATGAGCAGTTCTTC
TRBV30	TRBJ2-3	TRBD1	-	CAWSVGTGEADTQYF	TGTGCCTGGAGTGTGGGGACAGGTGAGGCAGATACGCAGTATTTT
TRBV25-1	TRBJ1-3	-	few	CASRERSSGNTIYF	TGTGCCAGCAGAGAGAGGAGCTCTGGAAACACCATATATTTT
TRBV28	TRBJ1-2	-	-	CASRAGTPTNYGYTF	TGTGCCAGCAGAGCCGGGACACCAACTAACTATGGCTACACCTTC
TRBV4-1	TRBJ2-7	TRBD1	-	CASSQRSRDSNYEQYF	TGCGCCAGCAGCCAACGAAGTAGGGACAGCAACTACGAGCAGTACTTC
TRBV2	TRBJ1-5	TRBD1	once	CASRAGTADNQPQHF	TGTGCCAGCCGAGCCGGGACAGCTGACAATCAGCCCCAGCATTTT
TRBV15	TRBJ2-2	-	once	CATSRDGVQGGELFF	TGTGCCACCAGCAGAGATGGGGTCCAGGGCGGGGAGCTGTTTTTT
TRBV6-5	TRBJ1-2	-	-	CASSYSNVRTNYGYTF	TGTGCCAGCAGTTACTCCAACGTGCGAACTAACTATGGCTACACCTTC
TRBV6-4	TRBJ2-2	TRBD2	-	CASSDFGLAGKTGELFF	TGTGCCAGCAGTGACTTCGGACTAGCGGGAAAAACCGGGGAGCTGTTTTTT
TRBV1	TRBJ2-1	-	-	CTSSQVTSGKGEQFF	TGCACCAGCAGCCAAGTGACTAGCGGGAAAGGTGAGCAGTTCTTC
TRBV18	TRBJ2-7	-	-	CASSDGIGSSYEQYF	TGTGCCAGCTCGGACGGGATAGGGAGCTCCTACGAGCAGTACTTC
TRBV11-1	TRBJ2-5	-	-	CASSLSWTAKETQYF	TGTGCCAGCAGCTTATCTTGGACTGCCAAAGAGACCCAGTACTTC
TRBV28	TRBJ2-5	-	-	CASSPVQGNPQYF	TGTGCCAGCAGCCCTGTGCAGGGGAATCCCCAGTACTTC
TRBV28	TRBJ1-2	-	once	CASTWGVYGYTF	TGTGCCAGCACCTGGGGAGTCTATGGCTACACCTTC
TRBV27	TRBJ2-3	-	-	CASSLSTPTGTDTQYF	TGTGCCAGCAGTTTATCGACCCCAACAGGCACAGATACGCAGTATTTT
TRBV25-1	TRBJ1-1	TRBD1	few	CASSEDGGRRGAFF	TGTGCCAGCAGTGAAGATGGGGGGCGCAGGGGGGCTTTCTTT